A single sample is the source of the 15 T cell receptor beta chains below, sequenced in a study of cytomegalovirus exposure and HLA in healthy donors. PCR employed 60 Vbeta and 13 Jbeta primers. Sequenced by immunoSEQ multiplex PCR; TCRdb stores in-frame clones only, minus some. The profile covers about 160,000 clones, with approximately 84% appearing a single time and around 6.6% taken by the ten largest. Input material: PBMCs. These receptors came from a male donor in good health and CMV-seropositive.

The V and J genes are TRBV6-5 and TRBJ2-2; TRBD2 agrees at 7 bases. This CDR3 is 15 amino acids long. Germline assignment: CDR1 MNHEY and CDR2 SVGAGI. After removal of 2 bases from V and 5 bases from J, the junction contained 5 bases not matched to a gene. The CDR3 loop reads CASSYGGVGTGELFF. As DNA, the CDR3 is TGTGCCAGCAGTTACGGGGGGGTGGGGACCGGGGAGCTGTTTTTT.

CDR3 nucleotide sequence: TGTGCCAGTAGTATCCCAGGGCCCTCTGGAAACACCATATATTTT. This translates into CASSIPGPSGNTIYF. The chain combines TRBV19 with TRBJ1-3, with D perhaps TRBD1 (5 bases). CDR3 length: 15 residues. The V end lost 3 bases, the J end lost 0 bases, and 9 bases lay between the germline ends. Germline V CDR1 and CDR2: LNHDA, SQIVND (reference sequence).

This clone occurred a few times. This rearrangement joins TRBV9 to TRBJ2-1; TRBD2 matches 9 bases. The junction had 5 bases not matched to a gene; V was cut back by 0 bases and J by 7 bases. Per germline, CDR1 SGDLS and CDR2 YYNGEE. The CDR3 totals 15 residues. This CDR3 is CASSVEAGGANEQFF. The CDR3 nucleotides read TGTGCCAGCAGCGTAGAAGCGGGAGGTGCAAATGAGCAGTTCTTC.

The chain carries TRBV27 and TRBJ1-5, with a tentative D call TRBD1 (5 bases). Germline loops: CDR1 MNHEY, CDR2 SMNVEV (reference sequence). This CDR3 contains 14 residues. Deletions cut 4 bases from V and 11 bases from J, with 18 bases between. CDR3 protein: CASSSSTGPGAQHF. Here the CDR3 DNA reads TGTGCCAGCAGTTCCTCGACGGGCCCGGGGGCCCAGCATTTT.

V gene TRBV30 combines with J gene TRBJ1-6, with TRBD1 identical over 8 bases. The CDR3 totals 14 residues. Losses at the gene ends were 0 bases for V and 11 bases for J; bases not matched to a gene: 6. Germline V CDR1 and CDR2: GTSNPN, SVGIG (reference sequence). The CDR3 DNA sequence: TGTGCCTGGAGTGTACGGACAGGGTCGGCACCCCTCCACTTT. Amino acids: CAWSVRTGSAPLHF.

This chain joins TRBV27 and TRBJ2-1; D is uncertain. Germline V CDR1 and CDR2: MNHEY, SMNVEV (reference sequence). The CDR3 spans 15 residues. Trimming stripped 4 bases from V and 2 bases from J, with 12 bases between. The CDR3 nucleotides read TGTGCCAGCAGTTGTCTACCCCTCACCTACAATGAGCAGTTCTTC. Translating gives CASSCLPLTYNEQFF.

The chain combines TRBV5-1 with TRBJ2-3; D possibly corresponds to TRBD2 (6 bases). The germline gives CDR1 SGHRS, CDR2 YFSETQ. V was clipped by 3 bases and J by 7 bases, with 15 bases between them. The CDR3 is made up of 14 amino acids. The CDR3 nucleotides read TGCGCCAGCAGCTACCGGGACTCCTCCTATACGCAGTATTTT. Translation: CASSYRDSSYTQYF.

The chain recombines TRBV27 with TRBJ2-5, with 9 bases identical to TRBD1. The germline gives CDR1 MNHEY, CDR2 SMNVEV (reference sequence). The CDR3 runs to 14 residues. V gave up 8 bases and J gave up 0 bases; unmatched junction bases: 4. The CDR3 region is CASGGTGNQETQYF. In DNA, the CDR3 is TGTGCCAGCGGAGGGACAGGGAACCAAGAGACCCAGTACTTC.

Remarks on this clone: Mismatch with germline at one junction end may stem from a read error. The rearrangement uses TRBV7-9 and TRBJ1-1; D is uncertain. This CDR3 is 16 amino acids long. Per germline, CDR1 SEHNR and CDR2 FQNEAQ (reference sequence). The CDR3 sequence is CSSSKGLDSTGPEAFF. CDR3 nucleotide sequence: TGTTCCAGCAGCAAAGGACTTGACTCTACCGGGCCCGAAGCTTTCTTT.

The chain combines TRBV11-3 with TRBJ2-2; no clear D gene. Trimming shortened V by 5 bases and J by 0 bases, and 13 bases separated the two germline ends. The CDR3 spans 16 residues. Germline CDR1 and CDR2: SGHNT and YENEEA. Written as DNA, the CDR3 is TGTGCCAGCAGCCCCGGCGGCGCCGCGAACACCGGGGAGCTGTTTTTT. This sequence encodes CASSPGGAANTGELFF.

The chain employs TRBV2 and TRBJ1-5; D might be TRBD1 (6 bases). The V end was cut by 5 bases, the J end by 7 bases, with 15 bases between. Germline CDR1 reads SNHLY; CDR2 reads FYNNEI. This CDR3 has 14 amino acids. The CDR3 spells CASSSTGSGQPQHF. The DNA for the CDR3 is TGTGCCAGCAGTTCTACAGGGTCGGGCCAGCCCCAGCATTTT.

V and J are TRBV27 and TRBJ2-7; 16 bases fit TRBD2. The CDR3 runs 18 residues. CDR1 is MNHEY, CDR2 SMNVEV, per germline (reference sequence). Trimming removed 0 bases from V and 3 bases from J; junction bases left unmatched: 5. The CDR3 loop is CASSLSGGLAGGFYEQYF. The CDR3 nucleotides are TGTGCCAGCAGTTTATCCGGGGGACTAGCGGGAGGGTTCTACGAGCAGTACTTC.

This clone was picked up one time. This CDR3 is CASRRTGLPEKLFF. Written as DNA, the CDR3 is TGTGCCAGCAGGAGGACAGGGCTTCCTGAAAAACTGTTTTTT. The chain links TRBV27 to TRBJ1-4, with 8 bases lining up with TRBD1. CDR1 is MNHEY and CDR2 is SMNVEV in the germline V gene (reference sequence). This CDR3 spans 14 amino acids. J lost 7 bases, V lost 6 bases, and 7 bases had no gene match.

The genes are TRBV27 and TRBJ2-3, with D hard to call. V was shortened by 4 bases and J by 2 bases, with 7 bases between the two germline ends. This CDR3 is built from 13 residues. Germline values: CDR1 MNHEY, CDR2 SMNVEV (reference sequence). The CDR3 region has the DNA TGTGCCAGCAGTTATGAGTACACAGATACGCAGTATTTT. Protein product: CASSYEYTDTQYF.

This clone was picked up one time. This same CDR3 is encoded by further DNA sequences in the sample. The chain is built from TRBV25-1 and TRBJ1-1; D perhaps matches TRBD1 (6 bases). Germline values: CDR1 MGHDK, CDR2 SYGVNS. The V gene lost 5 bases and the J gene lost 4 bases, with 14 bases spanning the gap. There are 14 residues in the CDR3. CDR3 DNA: TGTGCCAGCAGTTTTTCAGGGGCGTTCACTGAAGCTTTCTTT. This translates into CASSFSGAFTEAFF. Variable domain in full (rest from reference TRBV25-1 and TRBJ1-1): EADIYQTPRYLVIGTGKKITLECSQTMGHDKMYWYQQDPGMELHLIHYSYGVNSTEKGDLSSESTVSRIRTEHFPLTLESARPSHTSQYLCASSFSGAFTEAFFGQGTRLTVV.